This entry concerns a single TCR beta chain. The target antigen is unknown. The data were taken from a study of cytomegalovirus exposure and HLA in healthy donors. Points from the study as a whole: According to a later analysis, TCR clusters from the first cohort tended to co-occur in the 120 or so validation repertoires. Investigators reported over 150 TCR beta chains as tied to cytomegalovirus.

The study drew the donors from its approximately 120-subject validation cohort, separate from the roughly 710-subject first cohort. Repertoires were generated with immunoSEQ multiplex PCR, while TCRdb's copy carries only in-frame clones and drops some. The sample yields around 150,000 clones, approximately 84% seen once. The germline CDR1 and CDR2 sequences are MDHEN and SYDVKM. The CDR3 runs 14 residues. The ends lost 6 bases at V and 6 bases at J; junction bases unmatched: 9. The chain has TRBV28 and TRBJ2-7, with 9 bases that match TRBD2. The receptor was derived from a man aged 25 to 40 in good health and CMV-seropositive. The sequencing sample was made of PBMCs. The CDR3: CASRPGLAHGEQYF. In DNA, the CDR3 is TGTGCCAGCAGGCCGGGACTAGCTCATGGCGAGCAGTACTTC.